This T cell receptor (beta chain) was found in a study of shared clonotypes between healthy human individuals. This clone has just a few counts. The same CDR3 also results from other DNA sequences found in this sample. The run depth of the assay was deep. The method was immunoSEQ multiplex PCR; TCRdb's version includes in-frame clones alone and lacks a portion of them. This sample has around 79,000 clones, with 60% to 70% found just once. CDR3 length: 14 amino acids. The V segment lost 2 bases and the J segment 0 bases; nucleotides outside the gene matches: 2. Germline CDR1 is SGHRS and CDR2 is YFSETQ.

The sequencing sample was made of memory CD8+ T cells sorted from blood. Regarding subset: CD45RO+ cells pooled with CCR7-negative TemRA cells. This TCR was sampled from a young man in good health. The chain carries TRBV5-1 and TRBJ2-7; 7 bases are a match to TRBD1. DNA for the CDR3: TGCGCCAGCAGCTTAGGGACAGACTCCTACGAGCAGTACTTC. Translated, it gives CASSLGTDSYEQYF.